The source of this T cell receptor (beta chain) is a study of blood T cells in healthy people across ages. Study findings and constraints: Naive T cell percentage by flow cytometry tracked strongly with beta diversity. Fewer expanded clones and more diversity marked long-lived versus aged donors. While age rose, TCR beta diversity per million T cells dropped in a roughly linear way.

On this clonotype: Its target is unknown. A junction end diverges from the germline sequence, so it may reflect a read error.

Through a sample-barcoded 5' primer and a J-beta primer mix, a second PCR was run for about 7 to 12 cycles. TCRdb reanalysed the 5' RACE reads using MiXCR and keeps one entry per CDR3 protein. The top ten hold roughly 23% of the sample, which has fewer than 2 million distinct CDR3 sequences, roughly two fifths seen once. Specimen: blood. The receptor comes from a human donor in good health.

The CDR3 DNA reads TGTGCCAGGAGCCCCCCAAAGCGATGGCAAGAGACCCAGTACTTC. This sequence encodes CARSPPKRWQETQYF. This chain joins TRBV3-1 and TRBJ2-5; D not certain. The germline V gene encodes CDR1 LGHDT and CDR2 YNNKEL (reference sequence). The CDR3 is 15 residues long.